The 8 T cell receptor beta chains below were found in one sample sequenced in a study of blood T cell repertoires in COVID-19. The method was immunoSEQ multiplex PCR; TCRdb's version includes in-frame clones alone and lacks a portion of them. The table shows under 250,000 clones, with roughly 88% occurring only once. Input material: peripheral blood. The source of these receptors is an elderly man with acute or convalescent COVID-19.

The DNA of the CDR3 is TGTGCCAGCAGCAAGGGCAGGGGAACCTATGGCTACACCTTC. Its protein product is CASSKGRGTYGYTF. V is TRBV6-5 and J is TRBJ1-2; TRBD1 is a possible D gene (6 bases). Germline-derived CDR1 and CDR2 are MNHEY and SVGAGI. Trimming took off 6 bases at V and 4 bases at J, with 15 bases between the two ends. The CDR3 extends over 14 amino acids.

As DNA, the CDR3 is TGTGCCAGCAGCCCTAGGGGCCAGGGAAATTCACCCCTCCACTTT. It is translated as CASSPRGQGNSPLHF. The chain has TRBV6-2 or TRBV6-3 and TRBJ1-6; D may be TRBD1 (5 bases). Trimming cost V 6 bases and J 7 bases, with 16 bases left between them. The germline gives CDR1 MNHEY, CDR2 SVGEGT. The CDR3 loop spans 15 amino acids.

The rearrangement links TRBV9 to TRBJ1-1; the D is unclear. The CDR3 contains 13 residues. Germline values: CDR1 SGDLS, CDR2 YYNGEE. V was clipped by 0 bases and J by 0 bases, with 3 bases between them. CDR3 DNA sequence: TGTGCCAGCAGCGTAGACTTGAACACTGAAGCTTTCTTT. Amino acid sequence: CASSVDLNTEAFF.

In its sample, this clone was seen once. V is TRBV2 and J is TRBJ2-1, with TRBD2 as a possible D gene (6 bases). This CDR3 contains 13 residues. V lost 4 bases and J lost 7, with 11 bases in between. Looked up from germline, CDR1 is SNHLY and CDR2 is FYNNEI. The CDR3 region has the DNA TGTGCCAGCAGTGGCTACGCGGGGAATGAGCAGTTCTTC. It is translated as CASSGYAGNEQFF. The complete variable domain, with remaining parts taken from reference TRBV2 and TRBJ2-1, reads EPEVTQTPSHQVTQMGQEVILRCVPISNHLYFYWYRQILGQKVEFLVSFYNNEISEKSEIFDDQFSVERPDGSNFTLKIRSTKLEDSAMYFCASSGYAGNEQFFGPGTRLTVL.

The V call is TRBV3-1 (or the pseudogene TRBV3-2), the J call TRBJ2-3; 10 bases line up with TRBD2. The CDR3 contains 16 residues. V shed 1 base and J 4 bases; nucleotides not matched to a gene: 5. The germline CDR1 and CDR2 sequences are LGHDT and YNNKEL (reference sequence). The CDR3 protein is CASSQASSGGPDTQYF. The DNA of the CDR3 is TGTGCCAGCAGCCAAGCTTCTAGCGGGGGACCAGATACGCAGTATTTT.

The CDR3 is CSVEGQILQETQYF. The CDR3, as DNA: TGCAGCGTTGAAGGACAGATACTCCAAGAGACCCAGTACTTC. This chain connects TRBV29-1 to TRBJ2-5; D may be TRBD1 (5 bases). V lost 1 base to trimming and J lost 1 base, with 10 bases between them. This CDR3 contains 14 residues. Germline lookup yields CDR1 SQVTM and CDR2 ANQGSEA.

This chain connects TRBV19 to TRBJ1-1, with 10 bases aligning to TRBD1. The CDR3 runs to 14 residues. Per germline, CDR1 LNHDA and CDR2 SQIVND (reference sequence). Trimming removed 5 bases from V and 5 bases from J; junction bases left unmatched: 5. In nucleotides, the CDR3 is TGTGCCAGTAGTCGCCGGGACAGGGGAACTGAAGCTTTCTTT. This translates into CASSRRDRGTEAFF. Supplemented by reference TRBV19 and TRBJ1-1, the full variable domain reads DGGITQSPKYLFRKEGQNVTLSCEQNLNHDAMYWYRQDPGQGLRLIYYSQIVNDFQKGDIAEGYSVSREKKESFPLTVTSAQKNPTAFYLCASSRRDRGTEAFFGQGTRLTVV.

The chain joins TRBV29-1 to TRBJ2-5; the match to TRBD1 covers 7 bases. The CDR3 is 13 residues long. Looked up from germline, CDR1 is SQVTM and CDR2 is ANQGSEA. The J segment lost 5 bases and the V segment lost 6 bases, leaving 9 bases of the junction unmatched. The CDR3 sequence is CSVVGQVGETQYF. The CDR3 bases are TGCAGCGTGGTAGGACAGGTCGGGGAGACCCAGTACTTC.